The 25 T cell receptor beta chains below all came from one sample that was sequenced in a study of T cells after yellow fever vaccination. From the 5' RACE reads, TCRdb called clonotypes with MiXCR, one entry per CDR3 protein. The sample has a few hundred thousand distinct CDR3 sequences, around 16% seen once. The sample here was PBMCs, taken 5 to 6 days after the first yellow fever vaccination. The receptors here all came from a young man who received the YFV17D yellow fever vaccine.

In its sample, this clonotype was seen a few times. The chain is built from TRBV2 and TRBJ2-4, with TRBD1 matching over 11 bases. The germline CDR1 and CDR2 sequences are SNHLY and FYNNEI. The CDR3 extends over 16 amino acids. With V trimmed by 5 bases and J by 7 bases, 10 bases remained unmatched. The CDR3 protein is CASSRRTGGSMNIQYF. The CDR3 DNA is TGTGCCAGCAGTCGACGGACAGGGGGCTCGATGAACATTCAGTACTTC.

This clonotype was detected a few times. The chain has TRBV18 and TRBJ2-3, with 10 bases fitting TRBD2. Trimming removed 3 bases from V and 5 bases from J; junction bases left unmatched: 8. There are 16 residues in the CDR3. Per germline, CDR1 KGHSH and CDR2 LQKENI. CDR3 coding DNA: TGTGCCAGCTCACCCCCAGCGGGGGGGCAGGGAGATACGCAGTATTTT. The encoded protein is CASSPPAGGQGDTQYF.

V and J are TRBV27 and TRBJ2-5; D remains ambiguous. With 2 bases removed from V and 5 bases from J, the gap between germline ends came to 9 bases. CDR3 size: 13 residues. Germline CDR1 is MNHEY and CDR2 is SMNVEV (reference sequence). CDR3: CASSLRERETQYF. Written as DNA, the CDR3 is TGTGCCAGCAGTTTACGAGAACGGGAGACCCAGTACTTC.

This rearrangement joins TRBV4-3 to TRBJ2-1, with 7 bases identical to TRBD2. CDR1 LGHNA and CDR2 YSLEER come from the germline V gene. V gave up 1 base and J gave up 8 bases; unmatched junction bases: 14. This CDR3 spans 17 amino acids. CDR3 sequence (DNA): TGCGCCAGCAGCCAAGTTGTCCCCGGACTAGGAGACGATGAGCAGTTCTTC. Translation: CASSQVVPGLGDDEQFF.

This clonotype was found a few times. The chain joins TRBV30 to TRBJ2-7; 7 bases fit TRBD1. CDR3 length: 11 residues. Germline values: CDR1 GTSNPN, CDR2 SVGIG (reference sequence). V lost 5 bases to trimming and J lost 3 bases; unmatched junction nucleotides: 1. CDR3 in DNA: TGTGCCTGGGGGGACAGCTACGAGCAGTACTTC. Protein product: CAWGDSYEQYF.

This clonotype turned up a few times. The J gene is TRBJ2-4, the V gene TRBV5-1; 7 bases are a match to TRBD1. This CDR3 contains 15 residues. The V segment lost 4 bases and the J segment 3 bases; nucleotides outside the gene matches: 7. Per the germline V gene, CDR1 is SGHRS and CDR2 is YFSETQ. The CDR3 sequence is CASSIDRASKNIQYF. The CDR3 coding sequence is TGCGCCAGCAGCATCGACAGGGCGAGCAAAAACATTCAGTACTTC.

The sample holds one count of this clonotype. CDR3 sequence: CSAKLAADNEQFF. In DNA form, the CDR3 reads TGCAGTGCTAAACTAGCCGCCGACAATGAGCAGTTCTTC. The rearrangement links TRBV20-1 to TRBJ2-1, with a tentative D call TRBD2 (6 bases). Germline lookup yields CDR1 DFQATT and CDR2 SNEGSKA (reference sequence). V was pared by 4 bases and J by 5 bases, with 12 bases between. The CDR3 has 13 residues.

There are many counts of this clonotype. This rearrangement joins TRBV2 to TRBJ2-1, with D possibly matching TRBD1 (6 bases). The germline V and J ends were trimmed by 11 bases and 6 bases, with 17 bases remaining between them. In germline, CDR1 is SNHLY, CDR2 FYNNEI. There are 13 residues in the CDR3. CDR3 in DNA: TGTGCCGGCAAACAGGGTGGGCTCAATGAGCAGTTCTTC. As protein: CAGKQGGLNEQFF.

The table lists this clonotype with many counts. CDR3: CASSQDYSTSYEQYF. The CDR3 coding sequence is TGCGCCAGCAGCCAAGATTACAGTACCTCCTACGAGCAGTACTTC. The rearrangement uses TRBV4-3 and TRBJ2-7; D is unresolved. V shed 0 bases and J shed 0 bases, with 9 bases lying between them. This CDR3 has 15 residues. Germline CDR1 is LGHNA and CDR2 is YSLEER.

This clonotype has just a few counts. The CDR3 coding sequence is TGCAGCGTTAAGACAGGGGGCGGTCAGCCCCAGCATTTT. It is translated as CSVKTGGGQPQHF. The V and J genes are TRBV29-1 and TRBJ1-5, with 10 bases fitting TRBD1. The V and J ends lost 5 bases and 6 bases, in that order; junction bases with no gene match: 4. This CDR3 spans 13 amino acids. Germline CDR1 reads SQVTM; CDR2 reads ANQGSEA.

The chain is built from TRBV5-6 and TRBJ2-1; 16 bases align to TRBD2. Germline V gene lookup returns CDR1 SGHDT and CDR2 YYEEEE. Germline trimming cut 2 bases from V and 8 bases from J; bases unmatched to any gene: 7. The CDR3 contains 17 residues. CDR3 sequence reads: CASSFPGTSGGADEQFF. The CDR3 DNA sequence: TGTGCCAGCAGCTTCCCCGGGACTAGCGGGGGGGCCGATGAGCAGTTCTTC.

There are many counts of this clonotype. V gene TRBV6-5 combines with J gene TRBJ2-3; TRBD2 might be the D (5 bases). V lost 8 bases and J lost 1, with 10 bases in between. CDR1 and CDR2 (germline): MNHEY, SVGAGI. The CDR3 consists of 13 residues. CDR3 amino acids: CASSYSGTDTQYF. The CDR3 DNA follows: TGTGCCAGCTCATATAGCGGCACAGATACGCAGTATTTT.

The rearrangement links TRBV13 to TRBJ1-2; 8 bases agree with TRBD1. There are 13 residues in the CDR3. Per the germline V gene, CDR1 is PRHDT and CDR2 is FYEKMQ (reference sequence). The V gene end was trimmed by 6 bases and the J gene end by 6 bases; junction bases not matched to a gene: 6. CDR3 in amino acids: CASSFGQGNGYTF. The CDR3 nucleotides read TGTGCCAGCAGTTTCGGACAGGGAAATGGCTACACCTTC.

The J gene is TRBJ2-7, the V gene TRBV20-1, with D hard to call. V lost 6 bases and J 2 bases, leaving 8 bases between the germline ends. The CDR3 has 11 residues. CDR1 and CDR2 from the germline V gene are DFQATT and SNEGSKA (reference sequence). CDR3 in amino acids: CSASGAYEQYF. Here the CDR3 DNA reads TGCAGTGCCAGTGGGGCCTACGAGCAGTACTTC.

This clonotype appeared a few times. V usage is TRBV9 and J usage is TRBJ2-1; no firm D call. The length of the CDR3 is 15 residues. Between the trimmed V and J ends, which lost 0 bases and 3 bases, there was a span of 10 bases. CDR1 and CDR2 (germline): SGDLS, YYNGEE. The CDR3 nucleotides read TGTGCCAGCAGCGTAGGGCTAGAAGTCTACAATGAGCAGTTCTTC. It codes for CASSVGLEVYNEQFF.

This clonotype came up a few times. The genes are TRBV4-1 and TRBJ1-4, with D unresolved. CDR1 and CDR2 (germline): MGHRA, YSYEKL. The CDR3 extends over 15 amino acids. V was shortened by 4 bases and J by 8 bases, with 17 bases between the two germline ends. This CDR3 is CASSPLSGGLEKLFF. The CDR3 nucleotides read TGCGCCAGCAGCCCCCTTTCCGGAGGTTTGGAAAAACTGTTTTTT.

This clonotype was detected only a few times. J is TRBJ2-5 and V is TRBV5-1; D is unresolved. The V end lost 4 bases, the J end lost 5 bases, and 9 bases lay between the germline ends. Germline V gives CDR1 SGHRS, CDR2 YFSETQ. The CDR3 is 12 residues long. This CDR3 reads CASSRVGETQYF. The DNA for the CDR3 is TGCGCCAGCAGCCGGGTTGGGGAGACCCAGTACTTC. The entire variable domain, with the rest obtained from reference TRBV5-1 and TRBJ2-5, is as follows: KAGVTQTPRYLIKTRGQQVTLSCSPISGHRSVSWYQQTPGQGLQFLFEYFSETQRNKGNFPGRFSGRQFSNSRSEMNVSTLELGDSALYLCASSRVGETQYFGPGTRLLVL.

The table lists this clonotype with many counts. This sequence joins TRBV27 and TRBJ2-1; the D is unclear. The germline V gene encodes CDR1 MNHEY and CDR2 SMNVEV (reference sequence). The CDR3 has 10 residues. V lost 10 bases, J lost 10 bases, and 11 bases lay in between. The CDR3 DNA follows: TGTGCCACCCTGTCGCGGGAGCAGTTCTTC. It codes for CATLSREQFF.

In its sample, this clonotype was seen once. This rearrangement joins TRBV28 to TRBJ1-2, with D perhaps matching TRBD1 (6 bases). Germline-derived CDR1 and CDR2 are MDHEN and SYDVKM. The CDR3 is 14 residues long. V lost 5 bases and J lost 4, with 14 bases in between. The CDR3 region has the DNA TGTGCCAGCAGTAAGGACAGCCGTCCCTATGGCTACACCTTC. Its protein is CASSKDSRPYGYTF.

V is TRBV6-2 or TRBV6-3 and J is TRBJ1-5; D not resolved. Trimming took off 7 bases at V and 3 bases at J, with 10 bases between the two ends. The germline CDR1 and CDR2 sequences are MNHEY and SVGEGT. The CDR3 contains 13 residues. The CDR3 DNA reads TGTGCCAGCAAATCGGGGTTCAATCAGCCCCAGCATTTT. As protein: CASKSGFNQPQHF.

This clonotype was seen only a few times. CDR3 in DNA: TGTGCCAGCAGTTTCAAATTTAGCGGTCCCTTGGGGACCCAGTACTTC. The encoded protein is CASSFKFSGPLGTQYF. The genes are TRBV12-3 or TRBV12-4 and TRBJ2-5, with D possibly being TRBD2 (6 bases). The CDR3 is 16 amino acids. V shed 3 bases and J shed 7 bases, with 21 bases lying between them.

The chain is built from TRBV5-1 and TRBJ1-4; D is ambiguous. V gave up 2 bases and J gave up 3 bases, with 11 bases separating them. In germline, CDR1 is SGHRS, CDR2 YFSETQ. The CDR3 contains 15 residues. In nucleotides, the CDR3 is TGCGCCAGCAGCTTCGTCGGGGTTTCTAATGAAAAACTGTTTTTT. This codes for CASSFVGVSNEKLFF.

This sequence joins TRBV5-1 and TRBJ1-1, with D perhaps matching TRBD1 (6 bases). The germline CDR1 and CDR2 sequences are SGHRS and YFSETQ. The CDR3 runs to 12 residues. V was trimmed by 0 bases and J by 8 bases, leaving 8 bases between them. The CDR3 reads CASSLGGQEAFF. The CDR3, as DNA: TGCGCCAGCAGCTTGGGGGGGCAGGAAGCTTTCTTT.

This chain's CDR3 is CASSPTGRSRNEKLFF. The CDR3, as DNA: TGTGCCAGCTCACCGACAGGGCGGAGTCGTAATGAAAAACTGTTTTTT. This rearrangement joins TRBV18 to TRBJ1-4; 7 bases are a match to TRBD1. CDR1 KGHSH and CDR2 LQKENI come from the germline V gene. V lost 3 bases, J lost 4 bases, and 8 bases stayed unmatched. This CDR3 contains 16 residues.

The rearrangement links TRBV5-1 to TRBJ2-3, with a tentative D call TRBD2 (6 bases). CDR3 length: 18 residues. The V gene lost 0 bases and the J gene lost 2 bases, with 19 bases spanning the gap. Germline V gene data show CDR1 as SGHRS and CDR2 as YFSETQ. The CDR3 sequence is CASSLGGSGGHITDTQYF. CDR3 sequence (DNA): TGCGCCAGCAGCTTGGGGGGTAGCGGAGGACACATCACAGATACGCAGTATTTT.